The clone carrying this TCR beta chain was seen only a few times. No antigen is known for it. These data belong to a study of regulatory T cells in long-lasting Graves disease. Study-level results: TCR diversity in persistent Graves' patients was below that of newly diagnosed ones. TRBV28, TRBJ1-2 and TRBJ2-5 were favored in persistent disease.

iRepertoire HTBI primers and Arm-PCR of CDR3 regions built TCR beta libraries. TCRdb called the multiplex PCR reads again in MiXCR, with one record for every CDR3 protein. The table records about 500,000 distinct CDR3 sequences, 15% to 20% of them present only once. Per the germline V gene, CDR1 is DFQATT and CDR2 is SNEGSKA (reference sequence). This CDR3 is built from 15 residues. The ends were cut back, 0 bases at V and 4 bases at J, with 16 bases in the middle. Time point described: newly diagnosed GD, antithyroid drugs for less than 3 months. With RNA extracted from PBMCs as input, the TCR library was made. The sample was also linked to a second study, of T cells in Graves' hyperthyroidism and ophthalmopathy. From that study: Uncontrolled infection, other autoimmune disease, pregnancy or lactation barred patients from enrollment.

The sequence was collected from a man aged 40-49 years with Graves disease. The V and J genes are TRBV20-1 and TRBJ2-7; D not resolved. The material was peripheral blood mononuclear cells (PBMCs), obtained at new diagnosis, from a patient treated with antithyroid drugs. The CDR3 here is CSARDLQWLGYEQYF. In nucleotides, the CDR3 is TGCAGTGCTAGAGATCTACAGTGGCTAGGGTACGAGCAGTACTTC.